This T cell receptor beta chain originates from a study of blood T cell repertoires in COVID-19. Overall study context: Spain, Italy and the United States supplied samples that represented acute and convalescent COVID-19. The analysed material was cDNA or gDNA that came from T cells, B-cell-depleted T cells, or PBMCs.

Original methodology: Amplification from reference gene primers served as the basis for estimated nucleated cell counts. Method: immunoSEQ multiplex PCR; TCRdb's copy keeps in-frame clones and lacks some. The V and J calls and clone size come from that table; D and trimming were worked out from the DNA. The profile covers hundreds of thousands of clones, with about 80% appearing a single time and 1.5% to 2% taken by the ten largest. This CDR3 is 16 amino acids long. Germline loops: CDR1 PRHDT, CDR2 FYEKMQ (reference sequence). Deletions cut 2 bases from V and 0 bases from J, with 11 bases between. The chain uses TRBV13 and TRBJ2-1, with D hard to call. The receptor was isolated from a woman of 80 years or more with acute or convalescent COVID-19. Sequences were obtained from peripheral blood. CDR3: CASSLRSVSSYNEQFF. The CDR3 region has the DNA TGTGCCAGCAGCTTACGCAGCGTAAGCTCCTACAATGAGCAGTTCTTC.